One sample yielded the 21 T cell receptor beta chains listed below, sequenced in a study of blood T cell repertoires in COVID-19. Only in-frame clones appear in the TCRdb table, and some are missing; sequencing was by immunoSEQ multiplex PCR. The table includes about 140,000 clones, about four fifths detected once. The source material was PBMCs or T cells enriched from blood (not recorded which). The receptors shown here come from a young woman who had been exposed to COVID-19.

This clone was detected only a few times. This sequence joins TRBV9 and TRBJ2-6; 9 bases are shared with TRBD1. CDR3 length: 19 residues. Germline CDR1 and CDR2: SGDLS and YYNGEE. Trimming removed 3 bases from V and 2 bases from J; junction bases left unmatched: 12. CDR3 amino acids: CASSATWGQGSAGANVLTF. DNA of the CDR3: TGTGCCAGCAGCGCGACCTGGGGACAGGGAAGTGCTGGGGCCAACGTCCTGACTTTC.

CDR3 region: CASSERRDTEAFF. In DNA form, the CDR3 reads TGTGCCAGCAGTGAACGCAGGGACACTGAAGCTTTCTTT. This rearrangement joins TRBV6-1 to TRBJ1-1, with D possibly matching TRBD1 (5 bases). V gave up 2 bases and J gave up 3 bases, with 7 bases separating them. The CDR3 totals 13 residues. Germline V gene lookup returns CDR1 MNHNS and CDR2 SASEGT.

The V gene is TRBV18, the J gene TRBJ1-1, with TRBD1 identical over 9 bases. V dropped 3 bases and J dropped 4; count of bases not matched to a gene: 6. This CDR3 contains 15 residues. Germline-derived CDR1 and CDR2 are KGHSH and LQKENI. CDR3 amino acids: CASSPDRGKGTEAFF. The DNA for the CDR3 is TGTGCCAGCTCACCGGACAGGGGTAAGGGCACTGAAGCTTTCTTT.

The chain joins TRBV30 to TRBJ1-2, with D possibly TRBD1 on 6 matching bases. V lost 2 bases and J lost 5, with 12 bases in between. The CDR3 is 13 amino acids. Per germline, CDR1 GTSNPN and CDR2 SVGIG (reference sequence). The DNA of the CDR3 is TGTGCCTGGAGTTCAGGGGTAGGATATGGCTACACCTTC. Protein product: CAWSSGVGYGYTF.

The CDR3 loop is CASSESGQGGEQYF. The CDR3 DNA follows: TGCGCCAGCAGTGAGTCCGGGCAGGGGGGTGAGCAGTACTTC. The gene calls are TRBV10-1 and TRBJ2-7; TRBD1 is a possible D gene (7 bases). The CDR3 is 14 amino acids. Germline loops: CDR1 WNHNN, CDR2 SYGVQD (reference sequence). The germline V and J ends were trimmed by 0 bases and 7 bases, with 13 bases remaining between them.

This clone was counted between two and nine times. J is TRBJ1-2 and V is TRBV5-1, with TRBD1 matching over 9 bases. CDR1 is SGHRS, CDR2 YFSETQ, per germline. Unmatched junction bases numbered 18, after V lost 7 bases and J lost 8 bases. CDR3 length: 16 amino acids. Written as DNA, the CDR3 is TGCGCCAGCCGAGAGGGGATTGGACAGGGGCCGTTAGGCTACACCTTC. Protein product: CASREGIGQGPLGYTF.

The DNA of the CDR3 is TGTGCCAGCAGACTCGACGGGACTTATGGCTACACCTTC. Translated, it gives CASRLDGTYGYTF. The genes are TRBV27 and TRBJ1-2; the D gene is possibly TRBD1 (5 bases). The CDR3 loop spans 13 amino acids. Trimming cost V 6 bases and J 5 bases, with 13 bases left between them. CDR1 and CDR2 (germline): MNHEY, SMNVEV (reference sequence).

This clone appeared a few times. The chain links TRBV28 to TRBJ1-5, with D possibly matching TRBD1 (5 bases). The germline V gene has CDR1 MDHEN and CDR2 SYDVKM. CDR3 length: 12 amino acids. The V end was cut by 6 bases, the J end by 2 bases, with 5 bases between. CDR3 sequence (DNA): TGTGCCAGCAGACAGGGCAATCAGCCCCAGCATTTT. Its protein is CASRQGNQPQHF.

The chain is built from TRBV28 and TRBJ2-1; a possible D gene is TRBD2 (7 bases). This CDR3 contains 15 residues. Between the trimmed V and J ends, which lost 5 bases and 9 bases, there was a span of 20 bases. Germline assignment: CDR1 MDHEN and CDR2 SYDVKM. The CDR3: CASSPLAEGGVEQFF. In nucleotides, the CDR3 is TGTGCCAGCAGTCCCTTGGCGGAGGGGGGGGTTGAGCAGTTCTTC.

This chain uses TRBV19 with TRBJ2-2; 10 bases match TRBD2. V lost 7 bases and J lost 0; bases outside the gene matches: 5. This CDR3 region has 16 residues. Germline V gene sequence: CDR1 LNHDA, CDR2 SQIVND (reference sequence). Here the CDR3 reads CASKTSGLANTGELFF. DNA for the CDR3: TGTGCCAGTAAGACTAGCGGGCTAGCGAACACCGGGGAGCTGTTTTTT.

The V and J genes are TRBV19 and TRBJ1-5; unclear D gene. Germline lookup yields CDR1 LNHDA and CDR2 SQIVND (reference sequence). V was shortened by 8 bases and J by 4 bases, with 9 bases between the two germline ends. This CDR3 is 12 amino acids long. The CDR3 here is CASSFTNQPQHF. DNA for the CDR3: TGTGCCAGTTCTTTCACTAATCAGCCCCAGCATTTT. The whole variable domain, remainder taken from reference TRBV19 and TRBJ1-5, is DGGITQSPKYLFRKEGQNVTLSCEQNLNHDAMYWYRQDPGQGLRLIYYSQIVNDFQKGDIAEGYSVSREKKESFPLTVTSAQKNPTAFYLCASSFTNQPQHFGDGTRLSIL.

The genes are TRBV19 and TRBJ2-5; 12 positions agree with TRBD1. V shed 4 bases and J 4 bases; nucleotides not matched to a gene: 10. The germline CDR1 and CDR2 sequences are LNHDA and SQIVND (reference sequence). The CDR3 spans 17 residues. Written as DNA, the CDR3 is TGTGCCAGTAGTAGATCTCGGGGACAGGGGGCTTCAGAGACCCAGTACTTC. This gives the protein CASSRSRGQGASETQYF.

The chain couples TRBV19 to TRBJ2-1, with 10 bases matching TRBD2. The germline CDR1 and CDR2 sequences are LNHDA and SQIVND (reference sequence). The CDR3 runs 13 residues. V shed 3 bases and J 9 bases; nucleotides not matched to a gene: 2. CDR3 sequence: CASSISGRSEQFF. CDR3 nucleotide sequence: TGTGCCAGTAGTATTAGCGGGAGGTCTGAGCAGTTCTTC. Drawing the rest from reference TRBV19 and TRBJ2-1, the complete variable domain is DGGITQSPKYLFRKEGQNVTLSCEQNLNHDAMYWYRQDPGQGLRLIYYSQIVNDFQKGDIAEGYSVSREKKESFPLTVTSAQKNPTAFYLCASSISGRSEQFFGPGTRLTVL.

In its sample, this clone was seen once. V is TRBV24-1 and J is TRBJ2-1, with D possibly TRBD2 on 6 matching bases. Looked up from germline, CDR1 is KGHDR and CDR2 is SFDVKD. The length of the CDR3 is 14 residues. The V end was cut by 9 bases, the J end by 0 bases, with 11 bases between. CDR3 residues: CATRNSGSYNEQFF. CDR3 DNA sequence: TGTGCCACCCGGAATAGCGGCTCCTACAATGAGCAGTTCTTC.

The chain couples TRBV30 to TRBJ1-6, with TRBD1 matching over 8 bases. After removal of 1 base from V and 7 bases from J, the junction contained 6 bases not matched to a gene. The germline V gene has CDR1 GTSNPN and CDR2 SVGIG (reference sequence). The CDR3 runs 15 residues. CDR3 sequence (DNA): TGTGCCTGGAGTGCGGTGGCAGGGGGCAATTCACCCCTCCACTTT. Its translation: CAWSAVAGGNSPLHF. Based on the CDR3 plus reference TRBV30 and TRBJ1-6, the full variable domain is SQTIHQWPATLVQPVGSPLSLECTVEGTSNPNLYWYRQAAGRGLQLLFYSVGIGQISSEVPQNLSASRPQDRQFILSSKKLLLSDSGFYLCAWSAVAGGNSPLHFGNGTRLTVT.

The rearrangement uses TRBV19 and TRBJ1-1; D is perhaps TRBD1 (5 bases). The CDR3 sequence is 15 residues long. Germline V gene data show CDR1 as LNHDA and CDR2 as SQIVND (reference sequence). Trimming stripped 6 bases from V and 1 base from J, with 15 bases between. In DNA form, the CDR3 reads TGTGCCAGTAGGGGGCCGGGACTGCCGAACACTGAAGCTTTCTTT. This sequence encodes CASRGPGLPNTEAFF.

The V call is TRBV2, the J call TRBJ2-7, with 16 positions matching TRBD2. The CDR3 runs 16 residues. V was pared by 7 bases and J by 1 base, with 4 bases of the junction left unmatched. Germline CDR1 SNHLY, CDR2 FYNNEI. The CDR3 reads CASKQGLAGGSYEQYF. CDR3 bases: TGTGCCAGCAAACAGGGACTAGCGGGAGGGTCCTACGAGCAGTACTTC.

This clone has just one count. The V gene is TRBV30, the J gene TRBJ1-2; D not resolved. V lost 2 bases, J lost 0 bases, and 13 bases lay in between. Germline V CDR1 and CDR2: GTSNPN, SVGIG (reference sequence). The CDR3 loop spans 15 amino acids. The CDR3 loop reads CAWSTTSGANYGYTF. DNA for the CDR3: TGTGCCTGGAGTACAACCTCCGGGGCTAACTATGGCTACACCTTC.

The CDR3 sequence: CASRHAGTGTYEQYF. The CDR3 region has the DNA TGTGCCAGCAGGCATGCCGGGACAGGAACCTACGAGCAGTACTTC. J is TRBJ2-7 and V is TRBV5-4; TRBD1 matches 8 bases. The CDR3 contains 15 residues. Unmatched junction bases numbered 9, after V lost 5 bases and J lost 2 bases. Germline values: CDR1 SGHNT, CDR2 YYREEE (reference sequence).

V gene TRBV6-1 combines with J gene TRBJ1-2, with 7 bases matching TRBD1. Germline V lookup: CDR1 MNHNS, CDR2 SASEGT. CDR3 length equals 14 residues. With V trimmed by 2 bases and J by 8 bases, 8 bases remained unmatched. CDR3 sequence reads: CASSEKWDSRGYTF. For the CDR3, the DNA is TGTGCCAGCAGTGAAAAATGGGACAGCCGCGGCTACACCTTC.

V is TRBV7-2 and J is TRBJ2-7; 10 nucleotides match TRBD2. The germline V gene encodes CDR1 SGHTA and CDR2 FQGNSA. There are 15 residues in the CDR3. V trimming: 0 bases; J trimming: 1 base; junction bases outside the gene matches: 0. As DNA, the CDR3 is TGTGCCAGCAGCTTAGCTAGCGGGAGGTCCTACGAGCAGTACTTC. Protein: CASSLASGRSYEQYF.